This TCR beta chain comes out of a study of OX40 agonist ivuxolimab in advanced cancers. V was pared by 2 bases and J by 0 bases, with 19 bases of the junction left unmatched. Germline loops: CDR1 MNHNS, CDR2 SASEGT. This CDR3 contains 21 residues. Libraries were prepared by immunoSEQ multiplex PCR; TCRdb keeps only in-frame clonotypes and omits some of them. The sample holds tens of thousands of clones, 81% seen once. The V gene is TRBV6-1, the J gene TRBJ1-3; the match to TRBD1 covers 7 bases. The sequencing here drew on CD4+ or CD8+ T cells sorted from blood, taken in a trial of the OX40 agonist ivuxolimab. The receptor comes from an adult with an advanced solid tumor such as melanoma, head and neck, liver or kidney cancer. CDR3 sequence: CASSESVRYRGRDNSGNTIYF. Written as DNA, the CDR3 is TGTGCCAGCAGTGAAAGCGTTCGGTACAGGGGCCGCGATAACTCTGGAAACACCATATATTTT.